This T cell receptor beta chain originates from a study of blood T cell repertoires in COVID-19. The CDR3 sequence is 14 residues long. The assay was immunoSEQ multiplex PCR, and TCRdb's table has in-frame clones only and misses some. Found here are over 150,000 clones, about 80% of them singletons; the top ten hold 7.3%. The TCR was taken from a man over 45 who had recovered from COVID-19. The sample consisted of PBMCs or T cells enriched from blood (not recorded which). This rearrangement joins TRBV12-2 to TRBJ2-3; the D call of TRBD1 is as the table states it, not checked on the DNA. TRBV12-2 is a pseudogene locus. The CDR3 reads CASRWDRSTDTQYF. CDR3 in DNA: TGTGCAAGTCGCTGGGACAGGAGCACAGATACGCAGTATTTT.